Below are 30 T cell receptor beta chains sequenced from a single sample in a study of cytomegalovirus exposure and HLA in healthy donors (dated by TCRdb to the late 2010s). The library relied on the immunoSEQ multiplex PCR assay. The multiplex PCR relied on a mix of 60 forward primers for TCR Vbeta segments and 13 reverse primers for TCR Jbeta segments. TCRdb provides this immuneACCESS table in a form limited to in-frame rearrangements. Some clones are lacking; in checked studies, under half of them reflect an unresolved V gene, and why the rest are absent is not known. This sample gives fewer than 200,000 clones in total; roughly 73% of them show up just once. The ten biggest clones cover around 4.6% of the sample. Sequencing input: PBMCs. These receptors were taken from a male donor in good health and CMV-seronegative.

The chain uses TRBV6-5 and TRBJ2-3; maybe TRBD2 (6 bases). The CDR3 spans 13 residues. Trimming cost V 8 bases and J 3 bases, with 12 bases left between them. From germline, CDR1 is MNHEY and CDR2 SVGAGI. CDR3 in amino acids: CASSPLATDTQYF. CDR3 sequence (DNA): TGTGCCAGCTCGCCCCTAGCGACAGATACGCAGTATTTT.

This sequence joins TRBV5-1 and TRBJ2-7; TRBD2 aligns across 7 bases. Per germline, CDR1 SGHRS and CDR2 YFSETQ. V lost 3 bases, J lost 2 bases, and 8 bases stayed unmatched. This CDR3 is built from 15 residues. CDR3 region: CASSSPSGPTYEQYF. The CDR3 nucleotides read TGCGCCAGCAGCTCACCTAGCGGTCCGACCTACGAGCAGTACTTC.

This chain connects TRBV28 to TRBJ2-7; a possible D gene is TRBD1 (5 bases). The length of the CDR3 is 15 residues. In germline, CDR1 is MDHEN, CDR2 SYDVKM. With 3 bases removed from V and 0 bases from J, the gap between germline ends came to 12 bases. In DNA, the CDR3 is TGTGCCAGCAGTTTCACAGGTAGCCCCTCCTACGAGCAGTACTTC. Translated, it gives CASSFTGSPSYEQYF.

This sequence joins TRBV5-1 and TRBJ2-3, with 7 bases that match TRBD1. Germline CDR1 SGHRS, CDR2 YFSETQ. The CDR3 length is 16 residues. J was trimmed by 3 bases and V by 4 bases; bases with no gene match: 11. The CDR3 nucleotides are TGCGCCAGCAGCCACGGACAGGACGCGAGTACAGATACGCAGTATTTT. It encodes CASSHGQDASTDTQYF. The full variable domain, with the rest looked up from reference TRBV5-1 and TRBJ2-3, is KAGVTQTPRYLIKTRGQQVTLSCSPISGHRSVSWYQQTPGQGLQFLFEYFSETQRNKGNFPGRFSGRQFSNSRSEMNVSTLELGDSALYLCASSHGQDASTDTQYFGPGTRLTVL.

The table lists this clone with a few counts. This chain connects TRBV5-6 to TRBJ1-4; D remains ambiguous. The ends were cut back, 2 bases at V and 5 bases at J, with 16 bases in the middle. The CDR3 runs 16 residues. The V gene's germline CDR1 is SGHDT and CDR2 YYEEEE. Here the CDR3 reads CASSLGLGLRNEKLFF. The CDR3 nucleotides read TGTGCCAGCAGCTTAGGATTGGGCCTCAGGAATGAAAAACTGTTTTTT.

This rearrangement joins TRBV6-5 to TRBJ2-1; D perhaps matches TRBD1 (6 bases). CDR1 is MNHEY and CDR2 is SVGAGI in the germline V gene. The CDR3 sequence is 12 residues long. Trimming removed 5 bases at V and 6 bases at J, with 8 bases between. CDR3 bases: TGTGCCAGCAGTCAGGGGCCCAATGAGCAGTTCTTC. Protein product: CASSQGPNEQFF.

The chain employs TRBV5-1 and TRBJ1-1; no clear D. This CDR3 region has 12 residues. Germline CDR1 is SGHRS and CDR2 is YFSETQ. V was trimmed by 4 bases and J by 5 bases, leaving 9 bases between them. CDR3 region: CASSLSGTEAFF. The CDR3 DNA sequence: TGCGCCAGCAGCCTGAGCGGGACTGAAGCTTTCTTT.

This clone has a single count. The V call is TRBV10-2, the J call TRBJ1-1; TRBD1 agrees at 7 bases. The trim removed 5 bases at V and 1 base at J, leaving 7 bases unmatched. CDR3 length: 15 amino acids. Per the germline V gene, CDR1 is WSHSY and CDR2 is SAAADI. In DNA form, the CDR3 reads TGCGCCAGCAGTAGACAGGGACTCCAGAACACTGAAGCTTTCTTT. Protein: CASSRQGLQNTEAFF.

V and J are TRBV6-1 and TRBJ2-7, with 7 bases fitting TRBD1. CDR3 length: 13 amino acids. CDR1 and CDR2 (germline): MNHNS, SASEGT. V lost 5 bases, J lost 3 bases, and 4 bases stayed unmatched. The CDR3 here is CASSRDSNYEQYF. As DNA, the CDR3 is TGTGCCAGCAGTCGGGACAGCAACTACGAGCAGTACTTC.

The chain links TRBV2 to TRBJ1-6, with TRBD1 matching over 10 bases. This CDR3 spans 14 amino acids. Trimming removed 9 bases from V and 4 bases from J; junction bases left unmatched: 3. Germline V gene lookup returns CDR1 SNHLY and CDR2 FYNNEI. CDR3 nucleotides: TGTGCCAGTGGGACAGGGGAGTATAATTCACCCCTCCACTTT. It translates to CASGTGEYNSPLHF.

J is TRBJ1-1 and V is TRBV7-2, with D possibly being TRBD1 (5 bases). CDR3 length: 14 amino acids. V was shortened by 3 bases and J by 4 bases, with 12 bases between the two germline ends. Germline CDR1 and CDR2: SGHTA and FQGNSA. CDR3 nucleotides: TGTGCCAGCAGCTTCCCGGGACTCATCACTGAAGCTTTCTTT. Translation gives CASSFPGLITEAFF.

The chain links TRBV5-6 to TRBJ1-5; TRBD1 agrees at 10 bases. There are 14 residues in the CDR3. Germline values: CDR1 SGHDT, CDR2 YYEEEE. After removal of 4 bases from V and 7 bases from J, the junction contained 5 bases not matched to a gene. CDR3 nucleotide sequence: TGTGCCAGCAGCGAAGGGACAGGGGAACAGCCCCAGCATTTT. It encodes CASSEGTGEQPQHF.

The chain has TRBV2 and TRBJ2-5; D is perhaps TRBD2 (6 bases). Trimming left V 1 base short and J 5 bases short, with 14 bases between. The CDR3 contains 15 residues. Germline V CDR1 and CDR2: SNHLY, FYNNEI. This chain's CDR3 is CASSEEEGPRETQYF. The CDR3 region has the DNA TGTGCCAGCAGTGAAGAGGAGGGGCCGAGGGAGACCCAGTACTTC.

This clone was recorded a few times. Since a much larger clone is just one base distant, this may be a read error. V is TRBV6-5 and J is TRBJ2-5, with 15 bases fitting TRBD2. This CDR3 region has 15 residues. The V and J ends lost 5 bases and 2 bases, in that order; junction bases with no gene match: 0. CDR1 is MNHEY and CDR2 is SVGAGI in the germline V gene. Here the CDR3 DNA reads TGTGCCAGCAGTGGACTAGCGGGGGGGCAAGAGACCCAGTACTTC. Residues: CASSGLAGGQETQYF.

In this sample, this clone turned up once. This rearrangement joins TRBV4-3 to TRBJ1-4, with D possibly TRBD1 on 5 matching bases. The germline V gene encodes CDR1 LGHNA and CDR2 YSLEER. Trimming stripped 4 bases from V and 5 bases from J, with 14 bases between. CDR3 size: 15 residues. The CDR3 DNA reads as TGCGCCAGCAGCCGCGCGGGACGCCAGAATGAAAAACTGTTTTTT. The encoded protein is CASSRAGRQNEKLFF.

The J gene is TRBJ1-3, the V gene TRBV5-1; 7 nucleotides line up with TRBD1. This CDR3 has 16 residues. The V gene end was trimmed by 4 bases and the J gene end by 0 bases; junction bases not matched to a gene: 7. Germline assignment: CDR1 SGHRS and CDR2 YFSETQ. The CDR3 is CASSDRQGRSGNTIYF. The DNA of the CDR3 is TGCGCCAGCAGCGATCGACAGGGCCGCTCTGGAAACACCATATATTTT.

The rearrangement uses TRBV5-1 and TRBJ2-5; 13 bases are a match to TRBD2. TRBJ2-7 matches the DNA end more closely, so the J call is doubtful. Germline assignment: CDR1 SGHRS and CDR2 YFSETQ. The CDR3 loop spans 17 amino acids. The CDR3 reads CASSNGLAGAGAYEQYF. In nucleotides, the CDR3 is TGCGCCAGCAGCAACGGACTAGCGGGAGCCGGCGCCTACGAGCAGTACTTC.

This chain connects TRBV4-1 to TRBJ2-1; TRBD2 agrees at 9 bases. The J segment lost 8 bases and the V segment lost 1 base, leaving 9 bases of the junction unmatched. There are 16 residues in the CDR3. Germline V gives CDR1 MGHRA, CDR2 YSYEKL. CDR3 sequence: CASSQAVPAGGYEQFF. CDR3 sequence (DNA): TGCGCCAGCAGCCAAGCAGTCCCAGCGGGGGGATATGAGCAGTTCTTC.

This chain uses TRBV10-3 with TRBJ2-4, with TRBD2 as a possible D gene (5 bases). Trimming stripped 4 bases from V and 5 bases from J, with 12 bases between. Germline loops: CDR1 ENHRY, CDR2 SYGVKD. The CDR3 is 14 amino acids. CDR3 amino acids: CAISAGGSQNIQYF. CDR3 nucleotides: TGTGCCATCAGTGCAGGAGGATCGCAAAACATTCAGTACTTC.

This rearrangement joins TRBV19 to TRBJ1-2, with D possibly being TRBD1 (5 bases). V was pared by 4 bases and J by 2 bases, with 11 bases between. Per the germline V gene, CDR1 is LNHDA and CDR2 is SQIVND (reference sequence). There are 14 residues in the CDR3. In DNA form, the CDR3 reads TGTGCCAGTAGTAACGTGGGGCGGAACTATGGCTACACCTTC. Amino acids: CASSNVGRNYGYTF.

In its sample, this clone was seen a few times. The V and J genes are TRBV9 and TRBJ1-1; D might be TRBD1 (6 bases). The V gene lost 2 bases and the J gene lost 6 bases, with 14 bases spanning the gap. This CDR3 is built from 14 residues. CDR1 is SGDLS and CDR2 is YYNGEE in the germline V gene. For the CDR3, the DNA is TGTGCCAGCAGCGTCCGGGACATCGGTGCTGAAGCTTTCTTT. This sequence encodes CASSVRDIGAEAFF.

The chain employs TRBV11-1 and TRBJ2-3; 7 nucleotides align to TRBD2. Per germline, CDR1 SGHAT and CDR2 FQDESV (reference sequence). The V and J ends lost 0 bases and 0 bases, in that order; junction bases with no gene match: 3. The CDR3 has 16 amino acids. The CDR3 reads CASSLASSGSTDTQYF. The CDR3 region has the DNA TGTGCCAGCAGCTTAGCGAGTAGCGGGAGCACAGATACGCAGTATTTT. The full variable domain, its missing parts supplied by reference TRBV11-1 and TRBJ2-3, is EAEVAQSPRYKITEKSQAVAFWCDPISGHATLYWYRQILGQGPELLVQFQDESVVDDSQLPKDRFSAERLKGVDSTLKIQPAELGDSAMYLCASSLASSGSTDTQYFGPGTRLTVL.

The gene calls are TRBV5-1 and TRBJ2-5; TRBD2 aligns across 9 bases. The J segment lost 1 base and the V segment lost 7 bases, leaving 5 bases of the junction unmatched. The V gene's germline CDR1 is SGHRS and CDR2 YFSETQ. CDR3 length: 14 amino acids. The DNA for the CDR3 is TGCGCCAGCGCGGTAGCGGGGGCCCAAGAGACCCAGTACTTC. Translating it yields CASAVAGAQETQYF.

This clone showed up just a few times. The V and J genes are TRBV7-9 and TRBJ1-1; no definite D call. This CDR3 contains 14 residues. Trimming took off 5 bases at V and 1 base at J, with 11 bases between the two ends. Looked up from germline, CDR1 is SEHNR and CDR2 is FQNEAQ (reference sequence). The CDR3 protein is CASSLRLQNTEAFF. The DNA for the CDR3 is TGTGCCAGCAGCCTACGACTGCAGAACACTGAAGCTTTCTTT. The entire variable domain, with the rest obtained from reference TRBV7-9 and TRBJ1-1, is as follows: DTGVSQNPRHKITKRGQNVTFRCDPISEHNRLYWYRQTLGQGPEFLTYFQNEAQLEKSRLLSDRFSAERPKGSFSTLEIQRTEQGDSAMYLCASSLRLQNTEAFFGQGTRLTVV.

This clone was seen a handful of times. The chain employs TRBV19 and TRBJ1-3; D call uncertain. V gave up 9 bases and J gave up 4 bases, with 10 bases separating them. This CDR3 comprises 12 residues. CDR1 LNHDA and CDR2 SQIVND come from the germline V gene (reference sequence). The CDR3 is CASSYPGNTIYF. For the CDR3, the DNA is TGTGCCAGCTCTTATCCCGGAAACACCATATATTTT. Full variable domain (remainder filled in from reference TRBV19 and TRBJ1-3): DGGITQSPKYLFRKEGQNVTLSCEQNLNHDAMYWYRQDPGQGLRLIYYSQIVNDFQKGDIAEGYSVSREKKESFPLTVTSAQKNPTAFYLCASSYPGNTIYFGEGSWLTVV.

The V call is TRBV7-3, the J call TRBJ2-3; D might be TRBD2 (7 bases). The CDR3 runs 19 residues. Trimming pared 4 bases from V and 1 base from J, leaving 24 bases between. Germline V gene lookup returns CDR1 SGHTA and CDR2 FQGTGA. The CDR3 DNA reads as TGTGCCAGCAGCTCCCAATCCCATGTAGTGGGGGGGCGCACAGATACGCAGTATTTT. It is translated as CASSSQSHVVGGRTDTQYF.

There are a few counts of this clone. V is TRBV5-1 and J is TRBJ1-1; weak D call: TRBD1 (5 bases). From germline, CDR1 is SGHRS and CDR2 YFSETQ. CDR3 length: 14 amino acids. Trimming cost V 1 base and J 4 bases, with 11 bases left between them. CDR3 in amino acids: CASSLIQGGTEAFF. DNA of the CDR3: TGCGCCAGCAGCTTGATTCAGGGAGGCACTGAAGCTTTCTTT.

This chain connects TRBV15 to TRBJ2-4; possibly TRBD2 for D (6 bases). With 4 bases removed from V and 4 bases from J, the gap between germline ends came to 8 bases. Germline values: CDR1 LNHNV, CDR2 YYDKDF (reference sequence). CDR3 length equals 13 residues. CDR3 bases: TGTGCCACCAGCACTGGAGGGAAAAACATTCAGTACTTC. Amino acid sequence: CATSTGGKNIQYF.

The gene calls are TRBV4-2 and TRBJ2-3; 12 bases are a match to TRBD2. There are 16 residues in the CDR3. Germline V gene sequence: CDR1 LGHNA, CDR2 YNFKEQ. Trimming took 4 bases from V and 6 from J; bases not matched to a gene: 8. The CDR3 bases are TGTGCCAGCAGCCTAGGGACTAGCGGGCGCGCGGATACGCAGTATTTT. This sequence encodes CASSLGTSGRADTQYF.

The V call is TRBV7-9, the J call TRBJ1-4, with a tentative D call TRBD1 (5 bases). This CDR3 has 16 amino acids. V was cut by 1 base and J by 3 bases, with 12 bases left in between. Germline V CDR1 and CDR2: SEHNR, FQNEAQ (reference sequence). CDR3 nucleotides: TGTGCCAGCAGCTTAGGAGGAGGGGCGGCTAATGAAAAACTGTTTTTT. Translation gives CASSLGGGAANEKLFF.